A single TCR beta chain is shown here with its context. Its antigen target is currently unknown. Base-call qualities are not available, and no considerably larger clone is one nucleotide away. From the germline V gene, CDR1 is SNHLY and CDR2 is FYNNEI. Trimming costs V 0 bases and J 0 bases, and their ends lie 12 bases apart. Reading from cysteine to phenylalanine, the CDR3 counts 17 amino acids. The DNA shown is the 51-base CDR3, in frame from base 1. Sample time point, as interpreted from the label and publication: pre-sensitization, week 0. This sample's treatment or condition label indicates: therapeutic diphenylcyclopropenone sensitization with weekly scalp DPC. At every patch-test visit, the blood draw took place before the patch test was put on. Eligible patients were aged 18 to 70, diagnosed with alopecia, deemed suitable for DPC therapy, and excluded if pregnant. Total RNA was extracted from unfractionated whole blood that had been collected in Tempus Blood RNA tubes.

The sample is drawn from a study of human T cells and chemical hapten exposure (dated by TCRdb to about 2021). Background for the entire study: For sensitization, 2% DPC in acetone was applied to a 2 cm by 2 cm area of upper inner arm skin. The study tracked peripheral blood TCR repertoire changes in vivo during primary and secondary sensitization to the hapten diphenylcyclopropenone (DPC) in alopecia patients. Throughout the study period of 20 to 30 weeks, patients also received therapeutic DPC doses to the scalp every week. The libraries were sequenced as a pool, and the TCR yield per sample differed mostly because of small variations in library volumes within the pool. Blood samples were taken from patients before sensitization (week 0) and then at 2, 6 and about 24 weeks after DPC sensitization. Patch testing on the upper back used Finn chambers containing 0.01% DPC, with scoring done after 6 days according to International Contact Dermatitis Research Group standards. About 29 alopecia patients gave blood for TCR sequencing at one to four time points (pre-sensitization, 2, 6 and 24 weeks). Alopecia areata with under or over 50% scalp involvement, alopecia totalis and alopecia universalis were represented in the patient cohort, which was mostly female.

Here is what the overall study found, with its caveats: Because all patients had alopecia, a presumed autoimmune disease, the immune response of the patients might differ from that of healthy individuals. Repeated subsampling changed both the strength of the expansion versus patch-test correlation and the threshold at which the correlation became significant. A positive correlation was found between the number of PT1 expanded TCRs and patch test score, with significance reached at thresholds 8, 16 and 32 but not 4. Expanded TCRs formed significantly more large CDR3 similarity clusters than pre-sensitization or healthy control sets, consistent with antigen-driven responses. No change with DPC sensitization was found in the number of TCRs above 1 in 1000 frequency, and no evidence of global repertoire structure alterations was found.

Libraries were constructed by RACE. The sequencer was a NextSeq 500. During library preparation, unique molecular identifiers were attached to individual cDNA molecules so that TCRs could be counted in a quantitative, reproducible way. Both TCR alpha and TCR beta chains were sequenced from each blood RNA sample. The authors processed their data as follows. The median number of TCRs per sample was roughly 94,000, ranging from about 20,000 to 750,000. The Decombinator software suite was used to annotate the V, J and CDR3 of the TCR reads. For PS versus PT1 abundance plots, all samples were subsampled to the same number of TCRs (28,000). TCRs were defined as expanded if absent before sensitization and observed at least eight times at the 2-week time point. TCRdb took the public reads, trimmed them with fastp at Q25, ran MiXCR for clone calling and kept in-frame beta chains. Rows merge per CDR3 protein into single entries with the most common DNA and genes. The V and J calls, along with clone size, are taken from TCRdb and not from the paper's own processing. The sample profile shows 300,000 to 450,000 distinct CDR3 sequences; 4% to 6% of them were found once. The top ten clones comprise around 2.6% of the sample.

The TCR originated in a woman in her fifties or sixties with alopecia areata. Some clones in this sample may be carry-over from other donors' samples. The rearranged segments are TRBV2 and TRBJ1-3; perhaps TRBD1 is the D gene, with 6 bases matching. Sample: whole blood, taken in connection with sensitization to the hapten diphenylcyclopropenone (DPC). DNA sequence: TGTGCCAGCAGTGAAGCCCGGGGGGGCCTCTCTGGAAACACCATATATTTT. This yields the protein CASSEARGGLSGNTIYF.